This TCR beta chain was sequenced in a study of blood T cell repertoires in COVID-19. Study-wide context: Samples of COVID-19 (acute and convalescent) were obtained from the United States, Italy and Spain. T cells, B-cell-depleted T cells, or PBMCs supplied cDNA or gDNA.

V lost 6 bases, J lost 2 bases, and 14 bases lay in between. CDR1 and CDR2 from the germline V gene are SGHKS and YYEKEE (reference sequence). CDR3 length: 14 residues. It was during active infection that Seattle patients were enrolled and then longitudinally followed. Measured with immunoSEQ multiplex PCR; TCRdb has only the in-frame clones, and not every one. This table holds 95,000 to 120,000 clones, around 85% found once. The rearrangement joins TRBV5-5 to TRBJ1-1; D perhaps matches TRBD1 (5 bases). The clonotype comes from a woman aged 55-75 years with COVID-19, enrolled during active disease. Material: peripheral blood. The CDR3 DNA reads TGTGCCAGCAAGAGATCGACAGATAACACTGAAGCTTTCTTT. Protein sequence: CASKRSTDNTEAFF.